This T cell receptor beta chain was identified in a study of Graves' ophthalmopathy and Graves' hyperthyroidism. About the research overall: The stable label applied to hyperthyroidism with no ophthalmopathy within 18 months of follow-up. General study results and limits: The majority of expanded thyroid clonotypes above 0.001 frequency also occurred in blood. Using 13 signatures, a model distinguished ophthalmopathy from stable hyperthyroidism, reaching around 90% sensitivity and 81.08% specificity.

Pregnant or lactating patients and those with other autoimmune diseases or uncontrolled infections were excluded. This clonotype has just a few counts. Its matching antigen is unknown. It may be a read error: a sequence one base away is much more abundant. The CDR3 loop spans 17 amino acids. Germline lookup yields CDR1 SQVTM and CDR2 ANQGSEA. Trimming took off 7 bases at V and 3 bases at J, with 27 bases between the two ends. RNA transcripts served as template for amplifying TCR beta CDR3 sequences. First-round RT-PCR relied on HTBI primers, and a second-round multiplex PCR came next. TCRdb ran MiXCR on the multiplex PCR reads and lists one entry per CDR3 protein. The repertoire holds around 1.1 million distinct CDR3 sequences, with about 36% as singletons.

The source material was peripheral blood or thyroid tissue (not recorded which). The V and J genes are TRBV29-1 and TRBJ1-2; tentative D call: TRBD1 (6 bases). This sequence originates from an adult man with Graves' hyperthyroidism. CDR3 protein: CSALMAPGHPVDYGYTF. CDR3 coding DNA: TGCAGCGCTCTTATGGCCCCGGGACACCCTGTTGACTATGGCTACACCTTC.